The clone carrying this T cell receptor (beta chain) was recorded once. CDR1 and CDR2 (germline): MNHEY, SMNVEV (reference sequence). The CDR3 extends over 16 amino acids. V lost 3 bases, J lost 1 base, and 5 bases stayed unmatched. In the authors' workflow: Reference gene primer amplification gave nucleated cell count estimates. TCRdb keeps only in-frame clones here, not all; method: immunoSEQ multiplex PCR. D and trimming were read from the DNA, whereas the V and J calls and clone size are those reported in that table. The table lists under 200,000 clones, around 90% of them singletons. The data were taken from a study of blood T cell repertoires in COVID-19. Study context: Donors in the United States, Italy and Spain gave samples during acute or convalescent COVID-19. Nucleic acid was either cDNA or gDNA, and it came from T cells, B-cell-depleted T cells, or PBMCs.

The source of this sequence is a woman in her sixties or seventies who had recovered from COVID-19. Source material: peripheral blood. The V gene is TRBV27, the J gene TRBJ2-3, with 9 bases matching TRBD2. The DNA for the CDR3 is TGTGCCAGCAGTTTCGGAGCGGGGGGTGGCACAGATACGCAGTATTTT. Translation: CASSFGAGGGTDTQYF.